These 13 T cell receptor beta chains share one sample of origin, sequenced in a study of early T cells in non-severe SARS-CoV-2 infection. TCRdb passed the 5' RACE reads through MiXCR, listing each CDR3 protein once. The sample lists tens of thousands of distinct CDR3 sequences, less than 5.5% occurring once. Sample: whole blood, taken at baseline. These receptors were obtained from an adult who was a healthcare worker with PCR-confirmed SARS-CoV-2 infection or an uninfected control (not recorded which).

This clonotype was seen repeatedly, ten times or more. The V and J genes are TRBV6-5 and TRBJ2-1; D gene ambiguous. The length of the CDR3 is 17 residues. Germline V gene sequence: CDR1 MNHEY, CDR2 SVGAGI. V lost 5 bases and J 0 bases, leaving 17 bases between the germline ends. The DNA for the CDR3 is TGTGCCAGCAGTACGTTGGCCAGTCCCCACTCCTACAATGAGCAGTTCTTC. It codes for CASSTLASPHSYNEQFF.

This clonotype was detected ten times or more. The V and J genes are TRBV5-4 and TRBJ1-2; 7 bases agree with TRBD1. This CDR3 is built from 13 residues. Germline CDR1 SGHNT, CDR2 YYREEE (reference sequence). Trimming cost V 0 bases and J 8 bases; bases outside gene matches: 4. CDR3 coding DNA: TGTGCCAGCAGCTTGGAGGGGGCGGGCGGCTACACCTTC. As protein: CASSLEGAGGYTF.

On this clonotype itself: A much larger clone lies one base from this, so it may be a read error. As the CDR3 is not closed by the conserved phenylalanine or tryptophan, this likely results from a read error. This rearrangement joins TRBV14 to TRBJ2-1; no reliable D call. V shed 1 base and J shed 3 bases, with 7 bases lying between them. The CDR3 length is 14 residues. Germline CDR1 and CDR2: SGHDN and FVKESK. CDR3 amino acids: CASSQGIDYNEQFL. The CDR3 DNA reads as TGTGCCAGCAGCCAAGGAATCGACTACAATGAGCAGTTCCTC.

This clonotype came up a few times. The CDR3 region has the DNA TGCGCCAGCAGCTTGGTCGCGACTAGCGGGAGAGGGAATGAGCAGTTCTTC. Residues: CASSLVATSGRGNEQFF. The chain joins TRBV5-1 to TRBJ2-1, with 12 bases identical to TRBD2. The CDR3 extends over 17 amino acids. Germline V gene sequence: CDR1 SGHRS, CDR2 YFSETQ. J was trimmed by 7 bases and V by 0 bases; bases with no gene match: 8.

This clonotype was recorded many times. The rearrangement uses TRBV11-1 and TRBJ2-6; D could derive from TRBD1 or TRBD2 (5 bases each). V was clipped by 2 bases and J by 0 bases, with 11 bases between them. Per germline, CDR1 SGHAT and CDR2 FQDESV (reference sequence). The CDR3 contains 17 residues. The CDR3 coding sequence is TGTGCCAGCAGCTTACGGGACGTGTACTCTGGGGCCAACGTCCTGACTTTC. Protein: CASSLRDVYSGANVLTF.

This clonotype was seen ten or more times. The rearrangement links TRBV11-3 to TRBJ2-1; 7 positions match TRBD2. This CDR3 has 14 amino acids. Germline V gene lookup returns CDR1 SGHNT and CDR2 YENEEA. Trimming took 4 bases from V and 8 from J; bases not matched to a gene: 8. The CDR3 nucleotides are TGTGCCAGCAGCTCTGGACTAGTTACCCATGAGCAGTTCTTC. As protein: CASSSGLVTHEQFF.

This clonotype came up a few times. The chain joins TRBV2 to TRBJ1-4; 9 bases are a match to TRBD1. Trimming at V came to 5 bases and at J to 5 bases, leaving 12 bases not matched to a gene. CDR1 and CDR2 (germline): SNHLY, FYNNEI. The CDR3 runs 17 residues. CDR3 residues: CASSPGTGRRGNEKLFF. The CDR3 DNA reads TGTGCCAGCAGTCCCGGGACAGGGCGGAGAGGGAATGAAAAACTGTTTTTT.

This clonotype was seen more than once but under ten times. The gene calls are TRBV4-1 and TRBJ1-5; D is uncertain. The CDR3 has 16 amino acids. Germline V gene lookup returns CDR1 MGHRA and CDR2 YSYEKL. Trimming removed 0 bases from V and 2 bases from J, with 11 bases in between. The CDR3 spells CASSQEYRAGNQPQHF. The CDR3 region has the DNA TGCGCCAGCAGCCAAGAGTATAGGGCTGGCAATCAGCCCCAGCATTTT.

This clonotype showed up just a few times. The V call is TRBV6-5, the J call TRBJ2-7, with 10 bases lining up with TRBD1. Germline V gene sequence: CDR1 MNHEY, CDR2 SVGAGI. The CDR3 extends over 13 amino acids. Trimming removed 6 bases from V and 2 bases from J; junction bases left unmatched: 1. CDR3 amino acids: CASRGQGAYEQYF. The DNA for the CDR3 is TGTGCCAGCAGAGGACAGGGGGCCTACGAGCAGTACTTC.

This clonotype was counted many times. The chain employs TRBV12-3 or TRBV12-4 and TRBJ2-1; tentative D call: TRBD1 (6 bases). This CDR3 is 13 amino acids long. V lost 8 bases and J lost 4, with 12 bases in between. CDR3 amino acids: CASRRTAYNEQFF. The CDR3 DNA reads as TGTGCCAGCCGGCGGACAGCGTACAATGAGCAGTTCTTC.

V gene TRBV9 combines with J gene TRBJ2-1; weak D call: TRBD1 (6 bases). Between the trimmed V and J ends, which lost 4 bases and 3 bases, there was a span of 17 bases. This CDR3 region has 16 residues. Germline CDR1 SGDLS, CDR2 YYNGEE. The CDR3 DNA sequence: TGTGCCAGCAGCCCGCGGACGGGACAAGGCTACAATGAGCAGTTCTTC. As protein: CASSPRTGQGYNEQFF.

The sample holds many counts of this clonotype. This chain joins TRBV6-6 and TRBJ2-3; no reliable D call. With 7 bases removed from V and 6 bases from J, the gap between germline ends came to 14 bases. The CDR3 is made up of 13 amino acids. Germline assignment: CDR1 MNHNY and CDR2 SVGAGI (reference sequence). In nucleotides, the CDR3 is TGTGCCAGCACCCCAGTAGGTGGCGATACGCAGTATTTT. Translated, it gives CASTPVGGDTQYF.

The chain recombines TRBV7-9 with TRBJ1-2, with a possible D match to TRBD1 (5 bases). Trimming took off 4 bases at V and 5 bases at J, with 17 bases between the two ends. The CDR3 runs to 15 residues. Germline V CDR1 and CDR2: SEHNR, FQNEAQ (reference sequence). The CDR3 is CASSSQQGLGYGYTF. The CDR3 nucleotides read TGTGCCAGCAGCTCCCAGCAGGGATTAGGGTATGGCTACACCTTC.